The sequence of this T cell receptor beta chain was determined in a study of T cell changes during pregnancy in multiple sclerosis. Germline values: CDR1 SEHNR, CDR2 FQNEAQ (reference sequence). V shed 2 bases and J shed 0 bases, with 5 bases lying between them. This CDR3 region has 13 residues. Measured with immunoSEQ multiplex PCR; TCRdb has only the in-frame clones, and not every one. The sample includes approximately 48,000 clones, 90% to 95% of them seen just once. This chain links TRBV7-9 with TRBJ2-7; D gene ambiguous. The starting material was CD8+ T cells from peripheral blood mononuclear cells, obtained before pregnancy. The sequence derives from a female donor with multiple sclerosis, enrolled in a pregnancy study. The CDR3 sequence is CASSLTNSYEQYF. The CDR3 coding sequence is TGTGCCAGCAGCTTAACTAACTCCTACGAGCAGTACTTC.